This is a list of T cell receptor beta chains from one sample in a study of blood T cell repertoires in COVID-19. The data were produced by immunoSEQ multiplex PCR, yet TCRdb's version contains in-frame clones alone and is incomplete. The profile shows about 88,000 clones, approximately 81% of them singletons. Sequenced: peripheral blood. The receptors here all came from a woman between 70 and 85 years old with acute or convalescent COVID-19. Both conserved end residues are part of each CDR3. The D gene is left open where the match is weak. Clone size appears in some rows only: once, few, many, or a class for an expanded clone.

TRBD2	-	TRBV27	TRBJ2-3	TGTGCCAGCAGTTTAAAGGGGACTAGCGGCCCAGATACGCAGTATTTT	CASSLKGTSGPDTQYF
-	many	TRBV2	TRBJ1-1	TGTGCCAGCACCCCCTCCTATGAAGCTTTCTTT	CASTPSYEAFF
-	-	TRBV7-2	TRBJ2-1	TGTGCCAGCAGCCCCACGAAGGGGTCCTACAATGAGCAGTTCTTC	CASSPTKGSYNEQFF
-	-	TRBV12-1	TRBJ1-2	TGTGCCAGCCTACCAAGGACTCTGTATGGCTACACCTTC	CASLPRTLYGYTF
TRBD1	-	TRBV4-1	TRBJ1-1	TGCGCCAGCAGCCAAAGGGACAGGGGGGGGTCGAGCACTGAAGCTTTCTTT	CASSQRDRGGSSTEAFF
TRBD1	-	TRBV4-1	TRBJ1-2	TGCGCCAGCAGCCCCGACAGGGAAGTCTATGGCTACACCTTC	CASSPDREVYGYTF
TRBD1	-	TRBV5-1	TRBJ1-3	TGCGCCAGCAGCTTTGAACAGGGGAACGGAAACACCATATATTTT	CASSFEQGNGNTIYF
-	few	TRBV6-5	TRBJ2-1	TGTGCCAGCAGCGCTTTAGCAGGGCTTGTCGGTGAGCAGTTCTTC	CASSALAGLVGEQFF
TRBD2	-	TRBV19	TRBJ2-5	TGTGCCAGTAGTGCCCAGACTAGCGGGAGTGTTGAGACCCAGTACTTC	CASSAQTSGSVETQYF
TRBD2	-	TRBV10-3	TRBJ2-2	TGTGCCATCAGTGACCTAGCGGGAGCCGGGGAGCTGTTTTTT	CAISDLAGAGELFF
TRBD2	-	TRBV3-1/TRBV3-2	TRBJ2-2	TGTGCCAGCAGCAGGACGACCTTAGCGGGAGCGTCCGGGGAGCTGTTTTTT	CASSRTTLAGASGELFF
TRBD1	-	TRBV3-1/TRBV3-2	TRBJ1-4	TGTGCCAGCAGCCAATTTCCGGGACAGGGGGATGAAAAACTGTTTTTT	CASSQFPGQGDEKLFF
-	-	TRBV27	TRBJ1-2	TGTGCCAGCAGTTTTGGAGGGGCAGACACCTATGGCTACACCTTC	CASSFGGADTYGYTF
-	-	TRBV25-1	TRBJ2-5	TGTGCCAGCAGTGAAGGGGGGTCGCATCCCCACCAAGAGACCCAGTACTTC	CASSEGGSHPHQETQYF
TRBD1	few	TRBV30	TRBJ1-5	TGTGCCTGGAGACAGACAGGGACAGGGGTCAATCAGCCCCAGCATTTT	CAWRQTGTGVNQPQHF
-	-	TRBV6-5	TRBJ1-4	TGTGCCAGCAGTCCGAGGGGGACTAATGAAAAACTGTTTTTT	CASSPRGTNEKLFF
-	once	TRBV12-1	TRBJ2-2	TGTGCCAGCCTCAACTGGACTAGCGGGAGGTCCACCGGGGAGCTGTTTTTT	CASLNWTSGRSTGELFF
-	-	TRBV20-1	TRBJ2-1	TGCAGTGCTAGTCCCCGCCCCGGGGGAAGCTCCTACAATGAGCAGTTCTTC	CSASPRPGGSSYNEQFF
-	-	TRBV6-1	TRBJ1-6	TGTGCCAGCAGTGAATTAGCCGGGGGCTCCTATAATTCACCCCTCCACTTT	CASSELAGGSYNSPLHF
-	once	TRBV12-5	TRBJ2-1	TGTGCTAGTGGACCCGGACTCGGGGTTAAACTCAATGAGCAGTTCTTC	CASGPGLGVKLNEQFF
-	-	TRBV6-2/TRBV6-3	TRBJ1-1	TGTGCCAGCAGTTACGAGGGCCCAAGGGTGGGTGAAGCTTTCTTT	CASSYEGPRVGEAFF
TRBD2	-	TRBV19	TRBJ2-6	TGTGCCAGTAGGATACGGGCGGGAGAGGGGTCTGGGGCCAACGTCCTGACTTTC	CASRIRAGEGSGANVLTF
-	-	TRBV5-8	TRBJ2-5	TGTGCCAGCAGTCCAAGACTCGGCCTCCAAGAGACCCAGTACTTC	CASSPRLGLQETQYF
TRBD1	-	TRBV25-1	TRBJ2-3	TGTGCCAGCAGTGAAAGTCCGGGACAGGGAGAAGGGACAGATACGCAGTATTTT	CASSESPGQGEGTDTQYF
-	-	TRBV5-8	TRBJ2-5	TGTGCCAGCAGCCACTCAGGGGTCCAAGAGACCCAGTACTTC	CASSHSGVQETQYF
-	-	TRBV6-4	TRBJ2-5	TGTGCCAGCCCCGGACAGCGGCAAGAGACCCAGTACTTC	CASPGQRQETQYF
-	-	TRBV4-1	TRBJ2-5	TGCGCCAGCAGCCTACGGGACTTACAAGAGACCCAGTACTTC	CASSLRDLQETQYF
TRBD1	-	TRBV5-1	TRBJ1-6	TGCGCCAGCAGCTCGGGACAGGGTAAATCGTATAATTCACCCCTCCACTTT	CASSSGQGKSYNSPLHF
-	-	TRBV27	TRBJ2-1	TGTGCCAGCAGTTTGGGATGGGGCAGCTCCTACAATGAGCAGTTCTTC	CASSLGWGSSYNEQFF
TRBD2	-	TRBV5-1	TRBJ2-4	TGCGCCAGCAGCTTGTGGGCTAGCGGGGGGCTAATGGAAAACATTCAGTACTTC	CASSLWASGGLMENIQYF
-	-	TRBV27	TRBJ1-4	TGTGCCAGCAGTTTTGCAGGGCTTAATGAAAAACTGTTTTTT	CASSFAGLNEKLFF
-	-	TRBV28	TRBJ1-4	TGTGCCAGCAGTTTTCGGACAGCGACGGGTGTAAAACTGTTTTTT	CASSFRTATGVKLFF
TRBD2	-	TRBV9	TRBJ2-4	TGTGCCAGCAGCGCCACTAGCGGTGGAGCCAAAAACATTCAGTACTTC	CASSATSGGAKNIQYF
TRBD2	-	TRBV14	TRBJ2-2	TGTGCCAGCAGCCCACCGGGACTAGGGAACACCGGGGAGCTGTTTTTT	CASSPPGLGNTGELFF
-	-	TRBV19	TRBJ2-1	TGTGCCAGTAGTATCGTCCCCCACGGGGATGAGCAGTTCTTC	CASSIVPHGDEQFF
TRBD2	-	TRBV13	TRBJ2-3	TGTGCCAGCAGCTTATTAATTCGGCGGGGGGGAAAGAGAGAAGGTGGCACAGATACGCAGTATTTT	CASSLLIRRGGKREGGTDTQYF
TRBD2	-	TRBV18	TRBJ2-3	TGTGCCAGCTCACCGCTCCCCACCGGGACTAGCGGGAGGGCTGGAAGCACAGATACGCAGTATTTT	CASSPLPTGTSGRAGSTDTQYF
-	-	TRBV30	TRBJ2-3	TGTGCCTGGCGACGGGACTTCACAGATACGCAGTATTTT	CAWRRDFTDTQYF
-	-	TRBV25-1	TRBJ1-2	TGTGCCACCCCACCGGGACACACTAACTATGGCTACACCTTC	CATPPGHTNYGYTF
TRBD2	few	TRBV28	TRBJ2-3	TGTGCCAGCAGATCAATAGCGGGGGGCGGGGCAGATACGCAGTATTTT	CASRSIAGGGADTQYF
-	-	TRBV6-5	TRBJ1-2	TGTGCCGTGGGGAGGTCAGGCCCAACCCTCTATGGCTACACCTTC	CAVGRSGPTLYGYTF
-	-	TRBV5-1	TRBJ2-2	TGCGCCAGCAGTACTTTTGGAGTGAACACCGGGGAGCTGTTTTTT	CASSTFGVNTGELFF
-	-	TRBV29-1	TRBJ1-1	TGCAGCGGCTCCACCAAGACGGGGAGGAGTGAAGCTTTCTTT	CSGSTKTGRSEAFF